The text below deals with one T cell receptor (beta chain). The antigen remains undetermined. Time point in this sample: persistent/refractory GD, antithyroid drugs over 5 years with positive TRAb. After RNA was extracted from PBMCs, the TCR library was made from it. The V gene's germline CDR1 is KGHDR and CDR2 SFDVKD. This CDR3 comprises 16 residues. The germline V and J ends were trimmed by 9 bases and 1 base, with 20 bases remaining between them. The entry originates in a study of regulatory T cells in long-lasting Graves disease. Study-wide results and limits: Authors noted too few samples as a limitation. Preferential use of TRBV28, TRBJ1-2 and TRBJ2-5 was seen in persistent disease. Thyroid tissue was not sampled; only peripheral blood was.

Sequencing libraries for TCR beta were prepared with iRepertoire HTBI primers and Arm-PCR of CDR3 regions. Authors' analysis steps: Samples revealed approximately 67 TRBV and approximately 15 TRBJ segments. TCRdb reprocessed the multiplex PCR reads via MiXCR and lists one record per CDR3 protein. These V and J calls originate from TCRdb's pipeline instead of the authors' own analysis. Counted here are a few hundred thousand distinct CDR3 sequences, 23% occurring once; the ten biggest clones make up about 27%. The sequence was obtained from a female donor with Graves disease. Sequencing used peripheral blood mononuclear cells (PBMCs), obtained when the disease was refractory, from a patient treated with antithyroid drugs. The rearrangement links TRBV24-1 to TRBJ2-5; no definite D call. This chain's CDR3 is CATLGPFRQTQETQYF. The CDR3 nucleotides are TGTGCCACCCTTGGACCGTTTCGGCAGACCCAAGAGACCCAGTACTTC.